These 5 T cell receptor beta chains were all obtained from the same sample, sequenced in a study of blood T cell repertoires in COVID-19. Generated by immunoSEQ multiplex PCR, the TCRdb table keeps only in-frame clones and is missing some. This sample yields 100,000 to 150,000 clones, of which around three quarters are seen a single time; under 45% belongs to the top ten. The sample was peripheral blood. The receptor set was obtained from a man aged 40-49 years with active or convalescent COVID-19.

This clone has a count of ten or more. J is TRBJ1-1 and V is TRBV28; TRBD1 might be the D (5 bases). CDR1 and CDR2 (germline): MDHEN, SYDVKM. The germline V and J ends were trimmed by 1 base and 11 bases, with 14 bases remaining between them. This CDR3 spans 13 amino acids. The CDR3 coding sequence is TGTGCCAGCAGTTTATCAGGCAGGGCCAGGGCTTTCTTT. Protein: CASSLSGRARAFF.

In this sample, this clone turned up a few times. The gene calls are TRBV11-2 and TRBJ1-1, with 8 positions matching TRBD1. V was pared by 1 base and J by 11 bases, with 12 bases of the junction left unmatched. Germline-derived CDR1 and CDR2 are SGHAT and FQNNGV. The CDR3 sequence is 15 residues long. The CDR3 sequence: CASSLAGRTGTTAFF. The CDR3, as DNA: TGTGCCAGCAGCTTAGCGGGCCGGACAGGGACTACCGCTTTCTTT.

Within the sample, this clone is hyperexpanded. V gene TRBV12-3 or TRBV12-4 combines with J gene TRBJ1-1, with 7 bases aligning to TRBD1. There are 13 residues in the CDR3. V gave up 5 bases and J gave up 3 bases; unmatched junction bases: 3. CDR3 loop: CASSIDRDTEAFF. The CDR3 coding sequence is TGTGCCAGCAGTATTGACAGGGACACTGAAGCTTTCTTT.

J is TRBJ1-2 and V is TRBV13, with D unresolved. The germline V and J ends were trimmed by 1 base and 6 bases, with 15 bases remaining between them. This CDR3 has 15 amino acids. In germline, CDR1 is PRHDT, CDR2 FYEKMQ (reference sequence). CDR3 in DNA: TGTGCCAGCAGCTTAGATCTAAGGTCAGCGAATGGCTACACCTTC. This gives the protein CASSLDLRSANGYTF. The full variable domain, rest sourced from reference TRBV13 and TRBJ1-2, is AAGVIQSPRHLIKEKRETATLKCYPIPRHDTVYWYQQGPGQDPQFLISFYEKMQSDKGSIPDRFSAQQFSDYHSELNMSSLELGDSALYFCASSLDLRSANGYTFGSGTRLTVV.

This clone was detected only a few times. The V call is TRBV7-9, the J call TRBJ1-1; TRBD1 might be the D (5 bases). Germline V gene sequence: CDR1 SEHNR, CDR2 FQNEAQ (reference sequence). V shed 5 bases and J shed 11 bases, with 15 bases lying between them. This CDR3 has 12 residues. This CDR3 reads CASSDQGLRAFF. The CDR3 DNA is TGTGCCAGCAGCGATCAGGGCCTTAGGGCTTTCTTT.